This T cell receptor beta chain was captured in a study of cytomegalovirus exposure and HLA in healthy donors. CDR3 length: 13 amino acids. Looked up from germline, CDR1 is SSHAT and CDR2 is FNYEAQ (reference sequence). Whole-study findings and limits: Presence/absence analyses assumed roughly uniform sequencing depth across donors.

60 Vbeta and 13 Jbeta primers were used in PCR. Using immunoSEQ multiplex PCR, the repertoire was profiled, and TCRdb retains in-frame clones only, with some absent. The top ten clones hold under 2.5% of a sample with approximately 100,000 clones, around 86% of them seen once. On this clone itself: Its antigen remains unidentified. At one end, the junction sequence differs from germline, possibly due to a read error.

The gene calls are TRBV7-7 and TRBJ2-5; D possibly corresponds to TRBD1 (5 bases). The DNA end favors TRBJ2-7, so the J call may be wrong. The sequenced sample consisted of PBMCs. The TCR originated in a woman aged 25 to 39 in good health and CMV-seronegative. DNA of the CDR3: TGTGCTAGCAGCTTACAGGAATCTTACGAGCAGTACTTC. As protein: CASSLQESYEQYF.